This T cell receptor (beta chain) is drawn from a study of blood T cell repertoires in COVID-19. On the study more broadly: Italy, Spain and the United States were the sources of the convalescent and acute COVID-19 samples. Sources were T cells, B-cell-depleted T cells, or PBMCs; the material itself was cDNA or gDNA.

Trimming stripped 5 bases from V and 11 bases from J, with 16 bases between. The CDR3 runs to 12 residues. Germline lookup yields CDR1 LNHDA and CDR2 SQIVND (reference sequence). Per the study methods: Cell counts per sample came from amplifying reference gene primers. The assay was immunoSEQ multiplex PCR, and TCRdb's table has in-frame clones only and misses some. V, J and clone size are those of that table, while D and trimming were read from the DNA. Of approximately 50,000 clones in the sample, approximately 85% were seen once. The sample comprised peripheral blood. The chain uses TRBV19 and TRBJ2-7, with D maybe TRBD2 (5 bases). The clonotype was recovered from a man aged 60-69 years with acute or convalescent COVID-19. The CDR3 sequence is CASSYESGKKYF. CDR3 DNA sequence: TGTGCCAGTAGTTATGAATCCGGGAAGAAGTACTTC.